This T cell receptor beta chain came from a study of vaccination effects on CD4 cells after COVID-19. Study results and caveats: Substantial clonal contraction characterized both infection- and vaccine-induced clones late after vaccination.

V shed 4 bases and J 0 bases; nucleotides not matched to a gene: 8. The V gene's germline CDR1 is SGHDT and CDR2 YYEEEE. The CDR3 totals 16 residues. Peptide-pool stimulation followed by sequencing identified expanded antigen-specific CD4+ clonotypes in the ViraFEST assay. Cells that had been cultured for approximately eleven days were the source of isolated CD4+ T cells. None of these healthy vaccinees had been infected with SARS-CoV-2 before vaccination. For each well, 1.5 million to 2 million PBMC were cultured with 10 IU/ml IL-2 and roughly 9.8 ug/ml peptides. Repertoires were generated with immunoSEQ multiplex PCR, while TCRdb's copy carries only in-frame clones and drops some. In the table there are 71,000 or so clones, approximately 70% of which are singletons. A remark on this clone: Its antigen is currently unknown.

The chain carries TRBV5-6 and TRBJ2-3; 7 bases are shared with TRBD1. The TCR originated in a human donor who received a COVID-19 vaccine. Sample: CD4+ T cells from PBMCs cultured with HCoV-OC43 spike peptides, taken before COVID-19 vaccination. Described subset: HCoV-OC43 spike overlapping peptide pool stimulation. This CDR3 is CASSRTGDPSTDTQYF. The DNA of the CDR3 is TGTGCCAGCAGCAGAACAGGGGACCCTAGCACAGATACGCAGTATTTT.